Sequencing of this TCR beta chain was carried out in a study of blood T cell repertoires in COVID-19. Study details: Some COVID-19 samples were acute and others convalescent; all came from the United States, Italy and Spain.

Source study methods: Amplification with reference gene primers provided the estimates of nucleated cell counts. The method was immunoSEQ multiplex PCR; TCRdb's version includes in-frame clones alone and lacks a portion of them. V, J and clone size reflect that table, while D and trimming were determined from the DNA. This table has some 190,000 clones, less than 85% appearing once. CDR3 length: 16 residues. Germline CDR1 and CDR2: SGHRS and YFSETQ. The V end lost 0 bases, the J end lost 0 bases, and 13 bases lay between the germline ends. J is TRBJ2-7 and V is TRBV5-1, with a weak D call TRBD2 (5 bases). This clonotype was sampled from an elderly woman with COVID-19, enrolled during active disease. Sequenced material: peripheral blood. The chain's CDR3 is CASSLDDLAYSYEQYF. For the CDR3, the DNA is TGCGCCAGCAGCTTGGACGACCTAGCTTACTCCTACGAGCAGTACTTC.